One and the same sample provided the 20 T cell receptor beta chains below, sequenced in a study of T cells in localized non-small cell lung cancer. The assay was immunoSEQ multiplex PCR, and TCRdb's table has in-frame clones only and misses some. Counted here are 2,500 to 3,000 clones, around a quarter occurring once; the ten biggest clones make up roughly a sixth. The material sequenced was lung tumor tissue, taken before any cancer treatment. The receptors come from a male donor older than 55 with stage I lung adenocarcinoma.

This clone has more than one count but fewer than ten. This chain links TRBV18 with TRBJ1-1, with D possibly matching TRBD1 (5 bases). The germline V gene has CDR1 KGHSH and CDR2 LQKENI. Trimming left V 4 bases short and J 8 bases short, with 11 bases between. CDR3 size: 12 residues. This CDR3 reads CASSRDSTEAFF. The CDR3 coding sequence is TGTGCCAGCTCACGGGACTCGACGGAAGCTTTCTTT.

The chain carries TRBV28 and TRBJ1-2; TRBD1 matches 7 bases. V was clipped by 10 bases and J by 4 bases; unmatched bases: 9. The germline V gene encodes CDR1 MDHEN and CDR2 SYDVKM. This CDR3 spans 13 amino acids. The CDR3 is CAIPGGAGYGYTF. The CDR3 bases are TGTGCCATCCCAGGGGGGGCGGGCTATGGCTACACCTTC.

This clone was seen only a few times. The chain has TRBV11-3 and TRBJ1-2; TRBD1 is a possible D gene (5 bases). CDR3 length: 15 amino acids. Per the germline V gene, CDR1 is SGHNT and CDR2 is YENEEA. Trimming shortened V by 5 bases and J by 5 bases, and 18 bases separated the two germline ends. The CDR3 loop is CASSPGELLGYGYTF. The CDR3 bases are TGTGCCAGCAGCCCGGGGGAACTTCTGGGGTATGGCTACACCTTC.

The chain employs TRBV25-1 and TRBJ1-1; 7 bases map to TRBD1. V lost 8 bases to trimming and J lost 3 bases; unmatched junction nucleotides: 9. CDR1 MGHDK and CDR2 SYGVNS come from the germline V gene. This CDR3 region has 14 residues. CDR3 region: CASSQGGAHTEAFF. In DNA form, the CDR3 reads TGTGCCAGCTCCCAGGGGGGGGCTCACACTGAAGCTTTCTTT.

This sequence joins TRBV6-8 and TRBJ1-1; unclear D gene. This CDR3 contains 14 residues. V gave up 4 bases and J gave up 1 base, with 10 bases separating them. From germline, CDR1 is MNHGY and CDR2 SAAAGT. In DNA form, the CDR3 reads TGTGCCAGCAGTTCCCGATGGGAGAACACTGAAGCTTTCTTT. Encoded protein: CASSSRWENTEAFF.

In its sample, this clone was seen a few times. The chain employs TRBV11-3 and TRBJ2-5; no clear D. The CDR3 consists of 14 residues. Trimming took off 5 bases at V and 4 bases at J, with 14 bases between the two ends. Germline V gene lookup returns CDR1 SGHNT and CDR2 YENEEA. The CDR3 sequence: CASSGGPRAETQYF. In DNA, the CDR3 is TGTGCCAGCAGCGGCGGACCTCGGGCAGAGACCCAGTACTTC. Drawing the rest from reference TRBV11-3 and TRBJ2-5, the complete variable domain is EAGVVQSPRYKIIEKKQPVAFWCNPISGHNTLYWYLQNLGQGPELLIRYENEEAVDDSQLPKDRFSAERLKGVDSTLKIQPAELGDSAVYLCASSGGPRAETQYFGPGTRLLVL.

Sample share makes this clone medium-sized. V gene TRBV29-1 combines with J gene TRBJ1-2; 8 positions match TRBD1. This CDR3 region has 12 residues. Germline V gives CDR1 SQVTM, CDR2 ANQGSEA. V shed 4 bases, J shed 5 bases, and the junction held 3 bases outside the gene matches. The CDR3 protein is CSVATGVYGYTF. DNA for the CDR3: TGCAGCGTTGCGACAGGGGTATATGGCTACACCTTC.

The rearrangement joins TRBV29-1 to TRBJ1-1; D is unresolved. Looked up from germline, CDR1 is SQVTM and CDR2 is ANQGSEA. The V gene lost 4 bases and the J gene lost 0 bases, with 9 bases spanning the gap. The CDR3 covers 13 residues. The CDR3 bases are TGCAGCGTTGCTGTAATGTTGAACACTGAAGCTTTCTTT. It encodes CSVAVMLNTEAFF.

This chain joins TRBV19 and TRBJ1-3, with 8 bases fitting TRBD1. Per germline, CDR1 LNHDA and CDR2 SQIVND (reference sequence). V lost 6 bases to trimming and J lost 0 bases; unmatched junction nucleotides: 7. The CDR3 extends over 16 amino acids. The CDR3 nucleotides are TGTGCCAGTAGAAAGACAGGGGAGTCCTCTGGAAACACCATATATTTT. Translating gives CASRKTGESSGNTIYF.

The rearrangement uses TRBV9 and TRBJ1-1; D is uncertain. V dropped 4 bases and J dropped 5 bases, with 9 bases sitting between them. The germline gives CDR1 SGDLS, CDR2 YYNGEE. This CDR3 is built from 12 residues. The CDR3: CASSSRQTEAFF. CDR3 DNA: TGTGCCAGCAGCTCCCGTCAGACTGAAGCTTTCTTT.

The rearrangement uses TRBV5-1 and TRBJ1-1; 7 nucleotides agree with TRBD1. Germline-derived CDR1 and CDR2 are SGHRS and YFSETQ. J lost 0 bases, V lost 4 bases, and 6 bases had no gene match. The CDR3 has 15 amino acids. The CDR3 DNA reads as TGCGCCAGCAGCGGCAACAGGGGTATGAACACTGAAGCTTTCTTT. This gives the protein CASSGNRGMNTEAFF.

The chain recombines TRBV7-5 with TRBJ2-1; the table assigns TRBD2, which was not confirmed against the DNA. TRBV7-5 is listed as a pseudogene. This CDR3 region has 15 residues. Here the CDR3 reads CASSMFSGPYNEQFF. The CDR3 DNA follows: TGTGCCAGCAGCATGTTCAGCGGGCCCTACAATGAGCAGTTCTTC.

By share, this clone counts as medium-sized. The chain links TRBV6-8 to TRBJ2-5; D ambiguous. This CDR3 has 14 residues. V was pared by 4 bases and J by 0 bases, with 9 bases between. Germline V gives CDR1 MNHGY, CDR2 SAAAGT. This CDR3 reads CASSSSINQETQYF. CDR3 nucleotides: TGTGCCAGCAGTTCCTCGATAAACCAAGAGACCCAGTACTTC.

The rearrangement links TRBV1 to TRBJ2-1; the table gives TRBD1 as D, unverified against the DNA. TRBV1 is a documented pseudogene. The CDR3 runs 15 residues. CDR3 loop: CASSQEGPGQQKLFF. The CDR3 DNA is TGCGCCAGCAGCCAAGAGGGCCCGGGACAGCAAAAATTGTTCTTC.

As DNA, the CDR3 is TGTGCCAGCAGTGCACCTAATAGGGGGGGAGAGACCCAGTACTTC. It yields the protein CASSAPNRGGETQYF. The V gene is TRBV6-8, the J gene TRBJ2-5; tentative D call: TRBD2 (7 bases). There are 15 residues in the CDR3. Per germline, CDR1 MNHGY and CDR2 SAAAGT. V was clipped by 5 bases and J by 4 bases, with 17 bases between them.

The chain carries TRBV11-3 and TRBJ1-3; D not certain. This CDR3 has 15 amino acids. Germline assignment: CDR1 SGHNT and CDR2 YENEEA. Trimming cost V 2 bases and J 0 bases, with 8 bases left between them. This chain's CDR3 is CASSLSWDSGNTIYF. The CDR3 region has the DNA TGTGCCAGCAGCTTATCGTGGGACTCTGGAAACACCATATATTTT.

This clone has only a few counts. This chain uses TRBV6-8 with TRBJ2-6; possible D gene TRBD1, 5 bases. Germline loops: CDR1 MNHGY, CDR2 SAAAGT. V lost 2 bases and J lost 0, with 20 bases in between. This CDR3 has 20 residues. This chain's CDR3 is CASSYGDSYKQSSGANVLTF. The CDR3 DNA reads as TGTGCCAGCAGTTACGGAGACAGCTACAAACAGAGCTCTGGGGCCAACGTCCTGACTTTC.

This chain joins TRBV29-1 and TRBJ2-5, with D unclear. CDR3 length equals 12 residues. CDR1 is SQVTM and CDR2 is ANQGSEA in the germline V gene. The germline V and J ends were trimmed by 5 bases and 1 base, with 8 bases remaining between them. Written as DNA, the CDR3 is TGCAGCGTTCTTGTCACCCAAGAGACCCAGTACTTC. It codes for CSVLVTQETQYF.

The CDR3 region is CSVDSRVHKWRGNTIYF. CDR3 nucleotides: TGCAGCGTTGATAGCAGGGTGCATAAGTGGCGGGGAAACACCATATATTTT. The rearrangement links TRBV29-1 to TRBJ1-3; maybe TRBD1 (5 bases). Trimming left V 3 bases short and J 4 bases short, with 22 bases between. The germline V gene has CDR1 SQVTM and CDR2 ANQGSEA. This CDR3 has 17 amino acids.

The CDR3 region has the DNA TGTGCCAGCTCACTACAGGGGAATGAAAAACTGTTTTTT. Its protein is CASSLQGNEKLFF. The chain couples TRBV18 to TRBJ1-4, with 7 bases identical to TRBD1. V shed 4 bases, J shed 5 bases, and the junction held 1 base outside the gene matches. Per germline, CDR1 KGHSH and CDR2 LQKENI. The CDR3 is 13 amino acids.